What follows is one T cell receptor (beta chain) and its context. The data were obtained in a study of blood T cell repertoires in COVID-19. For the study at large: Samples came from the United States, Italy and Spain, spanning acute and convalescent COVID-19. PBMCs, B-cell-depleted T cells, or T cells were the source of the cDNA or gDNA that made up the material.

Authors' data handling: Amplification with reference gene primers provided the estimates of nucleated cell counts. Repertoires were generated with immunoSEQ multiplex PCR, while TCRdb's copy carries only in-frame clones and drops some. The V and J calls and clone size are taken from that table; D and trimming were inferred from the DNA. The table lists over 200,000 clones, around 83% of them singletons, with more than 8% in the top ten. The length of the CDR3 is 16 residues. V dropped 7 bases and J dropped 6 bases, with 25 bases sitting between them. Source material: peripheral blood. The receptor comes from a woman between 45 and 60 years old with acute or convalescent COVID-19. This rearrangement joins TRBV5-3 to TRBJ1-1; possibly TRBD1 for D (6 bases). TRBV5-3 is treated as an ORF (open reading frame) with a function not yet certain. This CDR3 reads CARDSQGYLYSPEAFF. The CDR3 coding sequence is TGTGCCAGAGACTCTCAGGGGTACCTCTATTCCCCTGAAGCTTTCTTT.